A selection of T cell receptor beta chains follows, all from one sample in a study of response to subunit inactivated influenza vaccine. TCRdb re-analysed the RT-PCR reads in MiXCR, keeping a single row per CDR3 protein. The sample lists about 570,000 distinct CDR3 sequences, about 11% occurring once. The sample was also reused in another study, on T cells expressing NK-cell markers.

The specimen comprised PBMCs from blood, sampled on the day of vaccination. The receptor set was obtained from a man aged 50-60 years who received an inactivated influenza vaccine. Both conserved end residues are part of each CDR3. Fields, in order: D gene, clone size, V gene, J gene, CDR3 DNA, CDR3 protein. The D gene is left open where the match is weak. Not all rows give a size; the values are once, few, many and, for expanded clones, a class.

.,few,TRBV9,TRBJ2-3,TGTGCCAGCAGCGTAGCGGGCCATCCCACAGATACGCAGTATTTT,CASSVAGHPTDTQYF
TRBD1,many,TRBV11-2,TRBJ1-2,TGTGCCAGCAGCCCGCGACAGGGGCCTAACTATGGCTACACCTTC,CASSPRQGPNYGYTF
TRBD1,.,TRBV5-8,TRBJ1-2,TGTGCCAGCAGCTGGACAGGCTATGGCTACACCTTC,CASSWTGYGYTF
.,.,TRBV29-1,TRBJ1-1,TGCAGCGTTAGACAGATGAACACTGAAGCTTTCTTT,CSVRQMNTEAFF
TRBD1,.,TRBV24-1,TRBJ2-5,TGTGCCACTGCGGGACAGGGGGCCTGGGAGACCCAGTACTTC,CATAGQGAWETQYF
.,.,TRBV27,TRBJ2-7,TGTGCCAGCAAAGTCCACACAGCCGGGGGCGAGCAGTACTTC,CASKVHTAGGEQYF
.,few,TRBV25-1,TRBJ2-3,TGTGCCAGCAGTGAATTCGGGCAGACCAGTAGCACAGATACGCAGTATTTT,CASSEFGQTSSTDTQYF
.,many,TRBV6-2/TRBV6-3,TRBJ2-3,TGTGCCAGCAGTTTCTGGGACGCGTCCTACACAGATACGCAGTATTTT,CASSFWDASYTDTQYF
.,.,TRBV7-7,TRBJ2-2,TGTGCCAGCAGCTTGACTATTTCCGGGGAGCTGTTTTTT,CASSLTISGELFF
TRBD2,.,TRBV6-5,TRBJ2-1,TGTGCCAGCAGTTACGGGGGCGGGGGGGCTTACAATGAGCAGTTCTTC,CASSYGGGGAYNEQFF
.,few,TRBV6-5,TRBJ1-4,TGTGCCAGCAGTTCCCGGGTGGGTGAAAAACTGTTTTTT,CASSSRVGEKLFF
.,.,TRBV15,TRBJ2-5,TGTGCCACCAGCAGTGGGCTGGGGGGGACCCAGTACTTC,CATSSGLGGTQYF
.,few,TRBV20-1,TRBJ2-5,TGCAGTGCTAGAGATTTTCTAGGGGGCCAAGAGACCCAGTACTTC,CSARDFLGGQETQYF
TRBD2,.,TRBV11-2,TRBJ2-5,TGTGCCAGCAGCTTACCCCCCCCCACGGCTAGCGGGGGATGGGAGACCCAGTACTTC,CASSLPPPTASGGWETQYF
.,few,TRBV11-1,TRBJ1-2,TGTGCCAGCAGCTTAGCTGGACGGGGCCTACCCACCCCCTATGGCTACACCTTC,CASSLAGRGLPTPYGYTF
TRBD2,.,TRBV5-1,TRBJ2-1,TGCGCCAGCAGTTCCACCGGGACTAGTACCTTCAATGAGCAGTTCTTC,CASSSTGTSTFNEQFF